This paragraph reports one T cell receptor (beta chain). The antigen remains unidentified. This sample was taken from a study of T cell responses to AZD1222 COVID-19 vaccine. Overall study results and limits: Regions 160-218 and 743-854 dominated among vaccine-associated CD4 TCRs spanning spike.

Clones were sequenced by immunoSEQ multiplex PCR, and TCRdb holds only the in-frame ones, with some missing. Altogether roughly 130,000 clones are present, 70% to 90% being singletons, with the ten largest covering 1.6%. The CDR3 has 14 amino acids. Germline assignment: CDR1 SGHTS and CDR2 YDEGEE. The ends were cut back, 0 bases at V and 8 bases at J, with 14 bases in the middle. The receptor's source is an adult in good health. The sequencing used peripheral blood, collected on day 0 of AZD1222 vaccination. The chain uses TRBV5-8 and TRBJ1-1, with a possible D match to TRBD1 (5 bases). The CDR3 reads CASSLAPGQLEAFF. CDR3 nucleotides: TGTGCCAGCAGCTTGGCCCCCGGACAACTAGAAGCTTTCTTT.